Detailed here is one T cell receptor (beta chain). Its cognate antigen is unknown. J gave up 0 bases and V 3 bases, and 13 bases lay outside the gene matches. Germline V gene lookup returns CDR1 SGHAT and CDR2 FQNNGV. The CDR3 extends over 21 amino acids. These data belong to a study of T cells after yellow fever vaccination. Turning to the study itself: Preparation of the low-cell-number fractions used SMART-Seq v4 Ultra Low Input. Whole-study results and caveats: At around 95% for CD4 and around 91% for CD8, most primary-vaccination clones showed up again after the booster.

TCRdb reprocessed the 5' RACE reads via MiXCR and lists one record per CDR3 protein. In the table there are more than 450,000 distinct CDR3 sequences, around a fifth of which are singletons. This receptor was obtained from a man younger than 30 who received the YFV17D yellow fever vaccine. The rearrangement uses TRBV11-2 and TRBJ2-1, with 14 bases fitting TRBD2. The sample consisted of PBMCs, taken about 21 days after the first yellow fever vaccination. The CDR3, as DNA: TGTGCCAGCAGCTTCCCCCTGTGGACTAGCGGGGGGTCCAGCTCCTACAATGAGCAGTTCTTC. This encodes CASSFPLWTSGGSSSYNEQFF.